Following are 24 T cell receptor beta chains from one sample sequenced in a study of graft-versus-host responses after intestinal transplantation. Their antigen targets remain unknown. Libraries were prepared by immunoSEQ multiplex PCR; TCRdb keeps only in-frame clonotypes and omits some of them. This sample has 40,000 to 55,000 clones, with approximately 84% found just once. Sequencing was performed on unstimulated CD4+ T cells sorted from spleen or lymph node cells, taken before transplant. The receptors were sampled from a human donor who was the organ donor for an intestinal transplant.

The chain is built from TRBV7-2 and TRBJ1-2; 8 bases map to TRBD1. Germline CDR1 reads SGHTA; CDR2 reads FQGNSA. CDR3 length equals 13 residues. Trimming took 7 bases from V and 3 from J; bases not matched to a gene: 4. The chain's CDR3 is CASNIQGDYGYTF. CDR3 DNA sequence: TGTGCCAGCAACATACAGGGGGACTATGGCTACACCTTC.

The rearrangement uses TRBV5-1 and TRBJ2-1; D is possibly TRBD2 (6 bases). CDR1 is SGHRS and CDR2 is YFSETQ in the germline V gene. The V end lost 1 base, the J end lost 5 bases, and 10 bases lay between the germline ends. The CDR3 contains 14 residues. The CDR3 protein is CASSLLAVHNEQFF. CDR3 DNA sequence: TGCGCCAGCAGCTTGTTAGCGGTCCACAATGAGCAGTTCTTC.

The V and J genes are TRBV7-9 and TRBJ1-1; 7 bases are a match to TRBD1. Trimming removed 0 bases from V and 1 base from J; junction bases left unmatched: 8. The CDR3 sequence is 17 residues long. Germline V gene data show CDR1 as SEHNR and CDR2 as FQNEAQ (reference sequence). The CDR3 spells CASSLATRDSSNTEAFF. CDR3 nucleotides: TGTGCCAGCAGCTTAGCAACAAGGGACAGCTCGAACACTGAAGCTTTCTTT.

This sequence joins TRBV10-3 and TRBJ2-3; 8 positions agree with TRBD1. Germline V gene sequence: CDR1 ENHRY, CDR2 SYGVKD. The CDR3 runs 18 residues. Trimming took 0 bases from V and 2 from J; bases not matched to a gene: 10. This CDR3 reads CAISESQRTGRNTDTQYF. For the CDR3, the DNA is TGTGCCATCAGTGAGTCGCAAAGGACAGGGAGGAACACAGATACGCAGTATTTT.

The chain carries TRBV12-5 and TRBJ2-3; 9 nucleotides align to TRBD2. Germline-derived CDR1 and CDR2 are LGHNT and FRNRAP. The V and J ends lost 6 bases and 2 bases, in that order; junction bases with no gene match: 15. The CDR3 contains 18 residues. This chain's CDR3 is CASGQITHIAGATDTQYF. CDR3 DNA: TGTGCTAGTGGCCAAATCACACATATAGCGGGAGCCACAGATACGCAGTATTTT. The complete variable domain, with remaining parts taken from reference TRBV12-5 and TRBJ2-3, reads DARVTQTPRHKVTEMGQEVTMRCQPILGHNTVFWYRQTMMQGLELLAYFRNRAPLDDSGMPKDRFSAEMPDATLATLKIQPSEPRDSAVYFCASGQITHIAGATDTQYFGPGTRLTVL.

This clone was counted a single time. The rearrangement uses TRBV19 and TRBJ1-1; a possible D gene is TRBD1 (6 bases). The CDR3 extends over 14 amino acids. The V gene lost 5 bases and the J gene lost 6 bases, with 16 bases spanning the gap. The V gene's germline CDR1 is LNHDA and CDR2 SQIVND (reference sequence). Here the CDR3 reads CASSHVEGGAEAFF. The CDR3 DNA is TGTGCCAGTAGTCACGTAGAGGGGGGCGCTGAAGCTTTCTTT.

The chain couples TRBV5-1 to TRBJ1-2; D gene uncertain. Trimming stripped 0 bases from V and 0 bases from J, with 3 bases between. Germline V gives CDR1 SGHRS, CDR2 YFSETQ. The CDR3 has 13 amino acids. DNA of the CDR3: TGCGCCAGCAGCTTGGCAGCTAACTATGGCTACACCTTC. Translating gives CASSLAANYGYTF. Supplemented by reference TRBV5-1 and TRBJ1-2, the full variable domain reads KAGVTQTPRYLIKTRGQQVTLSCSPISGHRSVSWYQQTPGQGLQFLFEYFSETQRNKGNFPGRFSGRQFSNSRSEMNVSTLELGDSALYLCASSLAANYGYTFGSGTRLTVV.

In DNA, the CDR3 is TGTGCCAGCAGGGGAGCTTTCTTT. As protein: CASRGAFF. V is TRBV6-5 and J is TRBJ1-1; the D is unclear. Germline CDR1 is MNHEY and CDR2 is SVGAGI. V lost 6 bases to trimming and J lost 10 bases, with 3 bases between them. The CDR3 contains 8 residues.

V usage is TRBV2 and J usage is TRBJ2-1, with TRBD1 identical over 7 bases. After removal of 5 bases from V and 7 bases from J, the junction contained 2 bases not matched to a gene. Germline values: CDR1 SNHLY, CDR2 FYNNEI. CDR3 length equals 12 residues. Here the CDR3 reads CASSRQGNEQFF. In DNA, the CDR3 is TGTGCCAGCAGTCGACAGGGTAATGAGCAGTTCTTC.

This rearrangement joins TRBV4-1 to TRBJ1-6, with D hard to call. The V end lost 0 bases, the J end lost 0 bases, and 9 bases lay between the germline ends. The CDR3 has 17 residues. CDR1 is MGHRA and CDR2 is YSYEKL in the germline V gene. The CDR3 DNA follows: TGCGCCAGCAGCCAAGACAGAAAGAGCTCCTATAATTCACCCCTCCACTTT. Its translation: CASSQDRKSSYNSPLHF.

Worth noting for this clone: Additional DNA sequences in this sample encode the identical CDR3. CDR3 loop: CASGGLAGSYEQYF. CDR3 bases: TGTGCCAGCGGTGGACTAGCGGGCTCCTACGAGCAGTACTTC. The chain carries TRBV6-5 and TRBJ2-7, with 11 positions matching TRBD2. The CDR3 is made up of 14 amino acids. The J segment lost 0 bases and the V segment lost 8 bases, leaving 3 bases of the junction unmatched. CDR1 MNHEY and CDR2 SVGAGI come from the germline V gene.

Here the CDR3 DNA reads TGTGCCTGGAGTAACTGGCTAGCGGGCACAGATACGCAGTATTTT. It translates to CAWSNWLAGTDTQYF. This chain joins TRBV30 and TRBJ2-3; 7 positions agree with TRBD2. Unmatched junction bases numbered 6, after V lost 2 bases and J lost 1 base. Per germline, CDR1 GTSNPN and CDR2 SVGIG (reference sequence). The CDR3 length is 15 residues.

The chain recombines TRBV7-2 with TRBJ1-1, with D perhaps matching TRBD1 (5 bases). Trimming took 1 base from V and 10 from J, leaving 10 bases between them. The CDR3 has 12 amino acids. The germline V gene encodes CDR1 SGHTA and CDR2 FQGNSA. The CDR3 protein is CASSLVTGVAFF. In DNA, the CDR3 is TGTGCCAGCAGCTTAGTTACGGGGGTAGCTTTCTTT. Variable domain in full (rest from reference TRBV7-2 and TRBJ1-1): GAGVSQSPSNKVTEKGKDVELRCDPISGHTALYWYRQSLGQGLEFLIYFQGNSAPDKSGLPSDRFSAERTGGSVSTLTIQRTQQEDSAVYLCASSLVTGVAFFGQGTRLTVV.

The rearrangement joins TRBV4-2 to TRBJ1-6; D is possibly TRBD1 (5 bases). CDR3 size: 13 residues. Germline lookup yields CDR1 LGHNA and CDR2 YNFKEQ. V was cut by 0 bases and J by 9 bases, with 6 bases left in between. CDR3 DNA sequence: TGTGCCAGCAGCCAAGATAGGGGTTCACCCCTCCACTTT. Its translation: CASSQDRGSPLHF.

The chain recombines TRBV19 with TRBJ2-1, with 7 nucleotides matching TRBD2. The length of the CDR3 is 18 residues. Trimming cost V 4 bases and J 4 bases; bases outside gene matches: 16. Germline-derived CDR1 and CDR2 are LNHDA and SQIVND (reference sequence). CDR3 nucleotide sequence: TGTGCCAGTAGTAGGATAGCGGGCCGGGGCGTAGCTTACAATGAGCAGTTCTTC. This sequence encodes CASSRIAGRGVAYNEQFF.

The chain joins TRBV19 to TRBJ1-4; 8 nucleotides align to TRBD1. This CDR3 spans 18 amino acids. The V gene end was trimmed by 3 bases and the J gene end by 6 bases; junction bases not matched to a gene: 15. The V gene's germline CDR1 is LNHDA and CDR2 SQIVND (reference sequence). The CDR3: CASSINLGIGQGYEKLFF. As DNA, the CDR3 is TGTGCCAGTAGTATTAATCTCGGTATTGGACAGGGATATGAAAAACTGTTTTTT.

This clone has only a few counts. CDR3 amino acids: CASRMTGGQPQHF. The CDR3 DNA follows: TGTGCCAGCAGGATGACAGGGGGACAGCCCCAGCATTTT. The rearrangement joins TRBV6-5 to TRBJ1-5; TRBD1 matches 9 bases. The CDR3 runs 13 residues. Germline assignment: CDR1 MNHEY and CDR2 SVGAGI. Trimming removed 6 bases from V and 7 bases from J; junction bases left unmatched: 4.

A few counts support this clone. The chain carries TRBV7-4 and TRBJ1-4, with no clear D. Germline values: CDR1 SGHVT, CDR2 SQSDAQ. The CDR3 consists of 12 residues. The ends were cut back, 1 base at V and 6 bases at J, with 3 bases in the middle. CDR3 amino acids: CASSLGHEKLFF. CDR3 in DNA: TGTGCCAGCAGCTTAGGACATGAAAAACTGTTTTTT.

The chain combines TRBV5-6 with TRBJ2-3; D perhaps matches TRBD2 (5 bases). CDR1 and CDR2 from the germline V gene are SGHDT and YYEEEE. Between the trimmed V and J ends, which lost 5 bases and 4 bases, there was a span of 14 bases. The length of the CDR3 is 14 residues. The CDR3 reads CASSGGHGADTQYF. Here the CDR3 DNA reads TGTGCCAGCAGTGGCGGGCATGGAGCAGATACGCAGTATTTT.

This chain uses TRBV28 with TRBJ1-2; no firm D call. Germline assignment: CDR1 MDHEN and CDR2 SYDVKM. V was pared by 6 bases and J by 6 bases, with 23 bases between. CDR3 length: 16 residues. CDR3 nucleotide sequence: TGTGCCAGCAGCCTTGCTGGGGAGGGTGGGAGGCATGGCTACACCTTC. This codes for CASSLAGEGGRHGYTF.

The V call is TRBV10-1, the J call TRBJ2-7; 11 bases fit TRBD1. Germline V gives CDR1 WNHNN, CDR2 SYGVQD (reference sequence). The CDR3 is 18 amino acids. V was clipped by 2 bases and J by 7 bases; unmatched bases: 16. CDR3 nucleotide sequence: TGCGCCAGCAGTGAGCCGGAAATTACGGGACAGGGGGTCAAGGAGCAGTACTTC. Its translation is CASSEPEITGQGVKEQYF.

The V and J genes are TRBV30 and TRBJ1-2, with 10 bases that match TRBD1. Trimming took 8 bases from V and 7 from J; bases not matched to a gene: 13. This CDR3 has 14 residues. CDR1 and CDR2 from the germline V gene are GTSNPN and SVGIG (reference sequence). DNA for the CDR3: TGTGCCCGCCGCCCAGCCCGGGACAGGGGTGGCTACACCTTC. This encodes CARRPARDRGGYTF.

A few counts support this clone. V and J are TRBV27 and TRBJ2-1; no clear D. V was clipped by 3 bases and J by 5 bases, with 11 bases between them. From germline, CDR1 is MNHEY and CDR2 SMNVEV (reference sequence). This CDR3 contains 14 residues. The chain's CDR3 is CASSLARRDNEQFF. CDR3 bases: TGTGCCAGCAGTTTGGCTAGACGCGACAATGAGCAGTTCTTC.

The V gene is TRBV5-6, the J gene TRBJ1-1; 7 bases agree with TRBD1. The ends lost 4 bases at V and 4 bases at J; junction bases unmatched: 7. This CDR3 is built from 14 residues. CDR1 is SGHDT, CDR2 YYEEEE, per germline. CDR3 in DNA: TGTGCCAGCAGCAAGCCGACAGGGAGCACTGAAGCTTTCTTT. Translation gives CASSKPTGSTEAFF.